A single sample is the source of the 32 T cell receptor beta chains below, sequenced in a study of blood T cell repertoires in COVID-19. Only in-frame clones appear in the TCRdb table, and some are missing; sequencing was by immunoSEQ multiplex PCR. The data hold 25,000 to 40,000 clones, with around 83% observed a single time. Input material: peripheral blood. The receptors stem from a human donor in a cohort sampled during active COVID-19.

The CDR3: CASSDRQATGELFF. CDR3 DNA sequence: TGTGCCAGCAGCGACAGACAGGCAACCGGGGAGCTGTTTTTT. The V gene is TRBV7-8, the J gene TRBJ2-2; a possible D gene is TRBD1 (6 bases). V lost 5 bases, J lost 5 bases, and 12 bases lay in between. The CDR3 runs to 14 residues. Germline V gives CDR1 SGHVS, CDR2 FQNEAQ. Using reference TRBV7-8 and TRBJ2-2 for the parts outside the CDR3, the full variable domain is GAGVSQSPRYKVAKRGQDVALRCDPISGHVSLFWYQQALGQGPEFLTYFQNEAQLDKSGLPSDRFFAERPEGSVSTLKIQRTQQEDSAVYLCASSDRQATGELFFGEGSRLTVL.

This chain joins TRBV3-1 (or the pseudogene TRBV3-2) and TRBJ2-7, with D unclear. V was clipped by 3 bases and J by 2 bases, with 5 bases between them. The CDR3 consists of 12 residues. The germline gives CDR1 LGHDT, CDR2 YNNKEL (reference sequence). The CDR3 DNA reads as TGTGCCAGCAGCCATCCTCCCTACGAGCAGTACTTC. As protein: CASSHPPYEQYF.

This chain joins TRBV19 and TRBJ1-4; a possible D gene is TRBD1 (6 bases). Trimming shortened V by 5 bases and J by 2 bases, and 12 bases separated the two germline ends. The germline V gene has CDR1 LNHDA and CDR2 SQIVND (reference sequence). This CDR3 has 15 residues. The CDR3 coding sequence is TGTGCCAGTAGTCCGGGGACACTTACTAATGAAAAACTGTTTTTT. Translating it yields CASSPGTLTNEKLFF.

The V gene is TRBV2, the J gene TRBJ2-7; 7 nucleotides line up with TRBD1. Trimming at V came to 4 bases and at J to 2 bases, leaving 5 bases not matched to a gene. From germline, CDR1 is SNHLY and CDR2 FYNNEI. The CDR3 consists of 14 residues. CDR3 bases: TGTGCCAGCAGTGGACAGGGTTGGCCCTACGAGCAGTACTTC. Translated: CASSGQGWPYEQYF. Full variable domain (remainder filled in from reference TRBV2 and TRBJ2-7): EPEVTQTPSHQVTQMGQEVILRCVPISNHLYFYWYRQILGQKVEFLVSFYNNEISEKSEIFDDQFSVERPDGSNFTLKIRSTKLEDSAMYFCASSGQGWPYEQYFGPGTRLTVT.

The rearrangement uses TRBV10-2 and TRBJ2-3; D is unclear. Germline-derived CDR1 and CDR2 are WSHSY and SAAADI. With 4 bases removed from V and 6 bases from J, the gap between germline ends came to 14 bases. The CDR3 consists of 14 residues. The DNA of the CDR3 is TGCGCCAGCAGTGTTTTGCCTATCCCGGATACGCAGTATTTT. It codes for CASSVLPIPDTQYF.

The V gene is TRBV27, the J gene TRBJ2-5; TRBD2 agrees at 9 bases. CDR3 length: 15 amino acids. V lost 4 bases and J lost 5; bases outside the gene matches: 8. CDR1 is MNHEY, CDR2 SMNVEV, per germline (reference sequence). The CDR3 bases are TGTGCCAGCAGTTCCCCTAGCGGGGCGCAGGAGACCCAGTACTTC. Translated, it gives CASSSPSGAQETQYF.

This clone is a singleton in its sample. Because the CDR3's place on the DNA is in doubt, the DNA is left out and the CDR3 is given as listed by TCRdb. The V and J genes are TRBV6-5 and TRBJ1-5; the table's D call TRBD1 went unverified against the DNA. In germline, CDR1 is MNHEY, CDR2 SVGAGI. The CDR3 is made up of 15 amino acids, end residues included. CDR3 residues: CASSSSDRGTQPQHF.

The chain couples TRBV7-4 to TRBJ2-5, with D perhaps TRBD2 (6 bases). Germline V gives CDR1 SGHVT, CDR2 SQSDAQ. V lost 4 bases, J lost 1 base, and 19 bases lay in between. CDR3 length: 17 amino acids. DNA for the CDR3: TGTGCCAGCAGCTCCCCCCCACGGGAGAATAGCCAAGAGACCCAGTACTTC. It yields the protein CASSSPPRENSQETQYF.

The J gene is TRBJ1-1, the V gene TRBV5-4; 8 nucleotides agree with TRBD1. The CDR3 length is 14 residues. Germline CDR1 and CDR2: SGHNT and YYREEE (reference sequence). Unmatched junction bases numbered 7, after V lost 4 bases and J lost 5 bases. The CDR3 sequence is CASSSRGLGTEAFF. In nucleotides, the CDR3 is TGTGCCAGCAGCAGCAGGGGGCTGGGTACTGAAGCTTTCTTT.

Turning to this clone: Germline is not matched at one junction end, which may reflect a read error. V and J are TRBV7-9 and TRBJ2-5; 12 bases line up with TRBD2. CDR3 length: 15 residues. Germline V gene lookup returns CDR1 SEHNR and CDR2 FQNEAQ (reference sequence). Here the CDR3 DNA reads TGTGCCAGCAGCCTAGCGGGGGGGAGGCAAGAGACCCAGTACTTC. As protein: CASSLAGGRQETQYF. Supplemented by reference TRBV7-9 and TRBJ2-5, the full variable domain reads DTGVSQNPRHKITKRGQNVTFRCDPISEHNRLYWYRQTLGQGPEFLTYFQNEAQLEKSRLLSDRFSAERPKGSFSTLEIQRTEQGDSAMYLCASSLAGGRQETQYFGPGTRLLVL.

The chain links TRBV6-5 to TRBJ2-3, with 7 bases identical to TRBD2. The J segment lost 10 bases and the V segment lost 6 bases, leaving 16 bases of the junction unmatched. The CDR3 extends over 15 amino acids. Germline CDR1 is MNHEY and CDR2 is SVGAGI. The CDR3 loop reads CASSPQTGGEGAQYF. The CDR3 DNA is TGTGCCAGCAGCCCCCAGACGGGGGGAGAAGGAGCGCAGTATTTT.

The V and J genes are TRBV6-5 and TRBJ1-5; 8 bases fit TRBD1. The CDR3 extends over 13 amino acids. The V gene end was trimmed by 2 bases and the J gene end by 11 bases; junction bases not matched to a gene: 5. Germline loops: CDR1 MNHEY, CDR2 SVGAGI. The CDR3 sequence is CASSYAAGGSQHF. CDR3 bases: TGTGCCAGCAGTTACGCGGCAGGGGGCTCCCAGCATTTT.

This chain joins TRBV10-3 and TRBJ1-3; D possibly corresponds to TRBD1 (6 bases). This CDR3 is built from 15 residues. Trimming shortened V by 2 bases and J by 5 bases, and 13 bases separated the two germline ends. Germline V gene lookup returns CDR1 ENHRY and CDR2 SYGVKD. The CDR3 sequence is CAISEARGLRNTIYF. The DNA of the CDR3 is TGTGCCATCAGTGAGGCCAGGGGATTGAGAAACACCATATATTTT.

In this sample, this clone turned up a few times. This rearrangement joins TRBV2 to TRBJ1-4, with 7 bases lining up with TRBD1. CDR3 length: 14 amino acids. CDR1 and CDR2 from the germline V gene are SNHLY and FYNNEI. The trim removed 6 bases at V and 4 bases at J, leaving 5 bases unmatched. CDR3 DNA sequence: TGTGCCAGCAGCGAGGGGGCTAATAATGAAAAACTGTTTTTT. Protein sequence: CASSEGANNEKLFF.

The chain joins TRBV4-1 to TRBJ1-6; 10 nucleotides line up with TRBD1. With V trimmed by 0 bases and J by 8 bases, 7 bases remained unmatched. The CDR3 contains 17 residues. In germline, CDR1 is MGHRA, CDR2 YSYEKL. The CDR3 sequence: CASSQDGAGTGDSPLHF. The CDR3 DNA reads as TGCGCCAGCAGCCAAGATGGTGCGGGGACAGGGGATTCACCCCTCCACTTT.

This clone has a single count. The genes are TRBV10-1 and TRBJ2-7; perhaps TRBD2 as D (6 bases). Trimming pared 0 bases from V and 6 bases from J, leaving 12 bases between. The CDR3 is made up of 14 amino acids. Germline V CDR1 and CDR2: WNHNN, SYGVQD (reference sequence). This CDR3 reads CASSESPTGLEQYF. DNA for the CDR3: TGCGCCAGCAGTGAGTCACCCACGGGACTCGAGCAGTACTTC.

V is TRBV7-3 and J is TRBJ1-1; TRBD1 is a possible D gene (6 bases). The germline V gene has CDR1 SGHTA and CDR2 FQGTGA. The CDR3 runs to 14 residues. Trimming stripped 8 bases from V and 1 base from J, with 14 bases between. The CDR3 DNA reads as TGTGCCAGCGCCCCAGGGGCCGGGAACACTGAAGCTTTCTTT. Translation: CASAPGAGNTEAFF.

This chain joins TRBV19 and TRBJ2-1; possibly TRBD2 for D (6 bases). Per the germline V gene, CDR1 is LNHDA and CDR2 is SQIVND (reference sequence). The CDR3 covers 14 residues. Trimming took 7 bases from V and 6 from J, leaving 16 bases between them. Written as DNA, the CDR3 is TGTGCCAGTAACGCGGCAGTGGGGGGCAATGAGCAGTTCTTC. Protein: CASNAAVGGNEQFF.

The CDR3 DNA reads TGCAGCGTTACAGGGGCTAATGAAAAACTGTTTTTT. Amino acids: CSVTGANEKLFF. This sequence joins TRBV29-1 and TRBJ1-4; 7 positions match TRBD1. CDR3 length: 12 residues. V lost 5 bases, J lost 3 bases, and 0 bases stayed unmatched. CDR1 is SQVTM and CDR2 is ANQGSEA in the germline V gene.

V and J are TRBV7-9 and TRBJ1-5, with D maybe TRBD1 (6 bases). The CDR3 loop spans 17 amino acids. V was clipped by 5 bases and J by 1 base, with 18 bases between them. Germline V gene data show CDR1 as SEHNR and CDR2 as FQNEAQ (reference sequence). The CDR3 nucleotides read TGTGCCAGCAGCCCGATCGGGTGGGACATAAGCAATCAGCCCCAGCATTTT. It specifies CASSPIGWDISNQPQHF.

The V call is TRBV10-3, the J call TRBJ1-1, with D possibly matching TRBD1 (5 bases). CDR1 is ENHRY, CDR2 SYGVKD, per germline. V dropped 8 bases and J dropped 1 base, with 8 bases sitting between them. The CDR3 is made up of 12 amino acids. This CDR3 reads CAIGDRNTEAFF. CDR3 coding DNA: TGTGCCATCGGAGACAGGAACACTGAAGCTTTCTTT.

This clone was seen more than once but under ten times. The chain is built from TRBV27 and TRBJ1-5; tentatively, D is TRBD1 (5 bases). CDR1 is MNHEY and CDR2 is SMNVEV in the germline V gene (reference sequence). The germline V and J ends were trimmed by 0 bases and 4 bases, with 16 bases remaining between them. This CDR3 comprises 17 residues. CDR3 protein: CASSLSLGPGQNQPQHF. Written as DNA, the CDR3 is TGTGCCAGCAGTTTATCGCTGGGGCCAGGACAAAATCAGCCCCAGCATTTT.

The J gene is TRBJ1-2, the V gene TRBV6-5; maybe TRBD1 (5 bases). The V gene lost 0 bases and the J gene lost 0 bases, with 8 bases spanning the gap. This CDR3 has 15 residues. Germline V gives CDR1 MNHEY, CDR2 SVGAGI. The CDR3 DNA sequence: TGTGCCAGCAGTTACTCGACAGAACCTAACTATGGCTACACCTTC. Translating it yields CASSYSTEPNYGYTF.

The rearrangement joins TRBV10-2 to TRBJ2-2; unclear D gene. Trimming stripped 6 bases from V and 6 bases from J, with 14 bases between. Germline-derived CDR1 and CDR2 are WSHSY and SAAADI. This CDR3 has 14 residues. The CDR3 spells CASRSLGLAGELFF. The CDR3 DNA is TGCGCCAGCAGGTCCCTAGGATTGGCCGGGGAGCTGTTTTTT.

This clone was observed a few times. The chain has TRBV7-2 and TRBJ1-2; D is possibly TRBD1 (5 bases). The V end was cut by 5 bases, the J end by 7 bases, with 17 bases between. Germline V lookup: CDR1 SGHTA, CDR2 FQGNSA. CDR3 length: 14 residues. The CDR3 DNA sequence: TGTGCCAGCAGCCCGGGGGGGACTGCAGGTGGCTACACCTTC. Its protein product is CASSPGGTAGGYTF.

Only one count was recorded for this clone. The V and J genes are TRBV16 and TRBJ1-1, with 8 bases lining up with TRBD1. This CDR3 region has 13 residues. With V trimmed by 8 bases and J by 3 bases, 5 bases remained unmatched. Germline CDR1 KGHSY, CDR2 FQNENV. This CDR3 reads CASWGQVYTEAFF. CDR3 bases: TGTGCCAGCTGGGGACAGGTGTACACTGAAGCTTTCTTT.

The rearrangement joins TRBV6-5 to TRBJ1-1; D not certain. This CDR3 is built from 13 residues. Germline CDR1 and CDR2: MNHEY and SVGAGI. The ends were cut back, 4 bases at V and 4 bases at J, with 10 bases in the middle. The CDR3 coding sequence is TGTGCCAGCAGTTCTCCTGACACCACTGAAGCTTTCTTT. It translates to CASSSPDTTEAFF.

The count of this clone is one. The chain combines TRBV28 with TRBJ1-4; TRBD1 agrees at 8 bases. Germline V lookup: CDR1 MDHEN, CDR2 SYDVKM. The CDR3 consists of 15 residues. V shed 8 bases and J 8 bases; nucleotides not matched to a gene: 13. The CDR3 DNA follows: TGTGCCAGCTGGGGGACAGGCCGGGAGAACGAAAAACTGTTTTTT. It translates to CASWGTGRENEKLFF.

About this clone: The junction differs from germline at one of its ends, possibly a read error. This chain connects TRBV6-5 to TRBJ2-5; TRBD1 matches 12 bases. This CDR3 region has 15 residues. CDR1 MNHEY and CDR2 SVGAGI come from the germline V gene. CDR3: CACRTGTGGKETQYF. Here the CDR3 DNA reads TGTGCCTGCAGGACCGGGACAGGGGGCAAGGAGACCCAGTACTTC.

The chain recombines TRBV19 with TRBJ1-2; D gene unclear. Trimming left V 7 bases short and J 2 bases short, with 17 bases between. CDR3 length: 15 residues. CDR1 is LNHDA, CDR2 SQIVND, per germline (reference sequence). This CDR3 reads CASIGRKGQNYGYTF. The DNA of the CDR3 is TGTGCCAGTATAGGGAGGAAGGGTCAGAACTATGGCTACACCTTC.

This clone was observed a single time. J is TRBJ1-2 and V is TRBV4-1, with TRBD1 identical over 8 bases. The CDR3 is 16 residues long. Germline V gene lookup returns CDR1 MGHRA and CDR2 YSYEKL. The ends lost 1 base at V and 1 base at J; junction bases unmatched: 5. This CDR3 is CASSQVGTGDNYGYTF. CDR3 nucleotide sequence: TGCGCCAGCAGCCAAGTAGGGACAGGAGATAACTATGGCTACACCTTC.

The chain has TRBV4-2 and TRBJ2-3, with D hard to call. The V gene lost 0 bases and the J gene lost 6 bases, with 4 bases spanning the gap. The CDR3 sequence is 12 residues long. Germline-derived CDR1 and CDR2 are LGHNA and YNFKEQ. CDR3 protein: CASSQEEDTQYF. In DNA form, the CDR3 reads TGTGCCAGCAGCCAAGAGGAGGATACGCAGTATTTT.